These 10 T cell receptor beta chains share one sample of origin, sequenced in a study of T cell responses to AZD1222 COVID-19 vaccine. Libraries were prepared by immunoSEQ multiplex PCR; TCRdb keeps only in-frame clonotypes and omits some of them. The profile shows about 130,000 clones, roughly 90% of them singletons. Sequences were derived from peripheral blood, sampled on day 0 of AZD1222 vaccination. The receptors shown here come from an adult in good health.

The chain couples TRBV24-1 to TRBJ1-1, with a possible D match to TRBD1 (5 bases). V lost 9 bases to trimming and J lost 3 bases, with 13 bases between them. The CDR3 length is 13 residues. The germline V gene has CDR1 KGHDR and CDR2 SFDVKD. The CDR3 sequence: CATLGESDTEAFF. The CDR3 coding sequence is TGTGCCACCCTAGGGGAATCGGACACTGAAGCTTTCTTT.

This rearrangement joins TRBV19 to TRBJ2-1; 13 bases agree with TRBD2. The junction had 5 bases not matched to a gene; V was cut back by 9 bases and J by 6 bases. CDR1 and CDR2 from the germline V gene are LNHDA and SQIVND (reference sequence). The CDR3 runs 14 residues. This CDR3 reads CASHGTSGTNEQFF. The CDR3, as DNA: TGTGCCAGCCACGGGACTAGCGGGACCAATGAGCAGTTCTTC.

The chain recombines TRBV9 with TRBJ2-7; D is possibly TRBD2 (5 bases). Germline CDR1 is SGDLS and CDR2 is YYNGEE. The CDR3 covers 14 residues. Trimming took off 0 bases at V and 2 bases at J, with 9 bases between the two ends. This CDR3 is CASSVAHGAYEQYF. The CDR3 DNA is TGTGCCAGCAGCGTAGCTCACGGGGCCTACGAGCAGTACTTC.

The sample holds a few counts of this clone. J is TRBJ1-2 and V is TRBV18; 7 nucleotides align to TRBD1. CDR1 is KGHSH, CDR2 LQKENI, per germline. The V and J ends lost 3 bases and 6 bases, in that order; junction bases with no gene match: 13. The CDR3 contains 16 residues. The CDR3 nucleotides read TGTGCCAGCTCACCCCCGGCGGGACAGTCTTTTGATGGCTACACCTTC. Its translation is CASSPPAGQSFDGYTF.

The CDR3 here is CASSSGTRGNQPQHF. CDR3 bases: TGTGCCAGTAGTTCCGGGACTCGGGGGAATCAGCCCCAGCATTTT. The V and J genes are TRBV19 and TRBJ1-5; D may be TRBD1 (5 bases). Per the germline V gene, CDR1 is LNHDA and CDR2 is SQIVND (reference sequence). V shed 5 bases and J shed 4 bases, with 15 bases lying between them. This CDR3 comprises 15 residues.

The chain links TRBV25-1 to TRBJ2-7; 15 nucleotides agree with TRBD2. V shed 7 bases and J 3 bases; nucleotides not matched to a gene: 4. Per the germline V gene, CDR1 is MGHDK and CDR2 is SYGVNS. This CDR3 has 15 residues. The CDR3 sequence: CASTGLAGGVYEQYF. Here the CDR3 DNA reads TGTGCCAGCACGGGACTAGCGGGAGGTGTCTACGAGCAGTACTTC.

The rearrangement joins TRBV7-3 to TRBJ2-1; 7 nucleotides agree with TRBD2. Germline V gene lookup returns CDR1 SGHTA and CDR2 FQGTGA. With V trimmed by 1 base and J by 5 bases, 5 bases remained unmatched. The CDR3 covers 15 residues. CDR3 region: CASSLRRERNNEQFF. In DNA form, the CDR3 reads TGTGCCAGCAGCTTAAGGCGGGAGCGGAACAATGAGCAGTTCTTC.

V and J are TRBV5-1 and TRBJ2-3; the D is unclear. With 4 bases removed from V and 4 bases from J, the gap between germline ends came to 13 bases. Germline V gene lookup returns CDR1 SGHRS and CDR2 YFSETQ. This CDR3 comprises 14 residues. The CDR3 here is CASSLGLDPDTQYF. The CDR3 DNA reads TGCGCCAGCAGCCTTGGGCTAGACCCAGATACGCAGTATTTT. Full variable domain (rest looked up from reference TRBV5-1 and TRBJ2-3): KAGVTQTPRYLIKTRGQQVTLSCSPISGHRSVSWYQQTPGQGLQFLFEYFSETQRNKGNFPGRFSGRQFSNSRSEMNVSTLELGDSALYLCASSLGLDPDTQYFGPGTRLTVL.

This chain uses TRBV7-2 with TRBJ2-2; D might be TRBD2 (7 bases). V lost 3 bases and J 5 bases, leaving 13 bases between the germline ends. This CDR3 is 15 amino acids long. Germline V gives CDR1 SGHTA, CDR2 FQGNSA. As DNA, the CDR3 is TGTGCCAGCAGCTTGGAGGGAGGGGGGACCGGGGAGCTGTTTTTT. Protein product: CASSLEGGGTGELFF.

The DNA for the CDR3 is TGTGCCAGCAGAGACAGGGGGCCTGGCTACACCTTC. Protein sequence: CASRDRGPGYTF. The chain couples TRBV2 to TRBJ1-2; 10 bases are a match to TRBD1. Looked up from germline, CDR1 is SNHLY and CDR2 is FYNNEI. V gave up 6 bases and J gave up 7 bases; unmatched junction bases: 2. The CDR3 covers 12 residues.